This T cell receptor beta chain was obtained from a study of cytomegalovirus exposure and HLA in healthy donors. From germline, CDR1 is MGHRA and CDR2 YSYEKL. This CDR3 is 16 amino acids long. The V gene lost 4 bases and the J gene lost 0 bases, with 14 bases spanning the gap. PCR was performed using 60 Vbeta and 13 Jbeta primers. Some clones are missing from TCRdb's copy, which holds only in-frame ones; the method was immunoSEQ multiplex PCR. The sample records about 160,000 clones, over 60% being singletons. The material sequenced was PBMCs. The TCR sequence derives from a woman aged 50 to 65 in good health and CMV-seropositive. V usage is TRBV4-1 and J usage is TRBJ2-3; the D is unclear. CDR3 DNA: TGCGCCAGCAGCCTAGAGGCCATTCCGAGCACAGATACGCAGTATTTT. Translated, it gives CASSLEAIPSTDTQYF.